The clone carrying this TCR beta chain was observed at least ten times. Its antigen is not identified. The data belong to a study of neurological immune-mediated disorders. V trimming: 3 bases; J trimming: 10 bases; junction bases outside the gene matches: 8. Germline values: CDR1 DFQATT, CDR2 SNEGSKA (reference sequence). This CDR3 spans 12 amino acids. Described time point: longitudinal time-point 3. Where libraries were unsorted, they were derived from 2 million PBMCs stored at -80 degrees C. As for the cDNA, it was generated by 5'RACE with 10-nucleotide random UMIs. A single record per CDR3 protein comes from TCRdb applying MiXCR to the 5' RACE reads. The data contain about 50,000 distinct CDR3 sequences, roughly 8.8% of them singletons. Findings of the study overall: None of the CDR3 amino acid sequences of expanded clones were shared across subjects, and this suggested private repertoires in all groups.

The TCR comes from a woman aged 35 to 49 in good health. This sequence joins TRBV20-1 and TRBJ1-1; 7 bases line up with TRBD1. The material sequenced was PBMCs. CDR3 nucleotides: TGCAGTGCTAGGGTAGCAGGGGGGGCAGCTTTCTTT. Protein: CSARVAGGAAFF.